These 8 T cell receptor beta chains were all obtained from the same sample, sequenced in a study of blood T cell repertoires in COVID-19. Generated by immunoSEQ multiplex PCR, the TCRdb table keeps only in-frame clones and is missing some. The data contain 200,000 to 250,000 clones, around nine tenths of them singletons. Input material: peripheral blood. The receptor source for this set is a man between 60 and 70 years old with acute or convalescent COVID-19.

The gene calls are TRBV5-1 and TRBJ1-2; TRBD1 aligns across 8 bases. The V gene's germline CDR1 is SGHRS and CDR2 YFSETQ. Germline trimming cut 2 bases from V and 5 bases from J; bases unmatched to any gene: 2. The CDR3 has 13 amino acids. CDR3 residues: CASSLGTGYGYTF. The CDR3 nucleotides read TGCGCCAGCAGCTTAGGGACAGGATATGGCTACACCTTC.

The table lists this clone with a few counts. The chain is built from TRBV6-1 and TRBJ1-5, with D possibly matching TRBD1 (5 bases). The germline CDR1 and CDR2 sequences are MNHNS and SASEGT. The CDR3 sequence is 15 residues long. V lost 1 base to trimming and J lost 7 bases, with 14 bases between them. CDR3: CASSEEGLIGQPQHF. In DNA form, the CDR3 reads TGTGCCAGCAGTGAAGAGGGGCTCATCGGGCAGCCCCAGCATTTT.

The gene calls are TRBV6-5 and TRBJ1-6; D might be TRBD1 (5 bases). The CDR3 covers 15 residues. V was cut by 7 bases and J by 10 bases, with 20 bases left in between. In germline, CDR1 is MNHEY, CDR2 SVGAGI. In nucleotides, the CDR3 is TGTGCCAGCAAGTTACGAACGGGGGTAGGGTCACCCCTCCACTTT. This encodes CASKLRTGVGSPLHF.

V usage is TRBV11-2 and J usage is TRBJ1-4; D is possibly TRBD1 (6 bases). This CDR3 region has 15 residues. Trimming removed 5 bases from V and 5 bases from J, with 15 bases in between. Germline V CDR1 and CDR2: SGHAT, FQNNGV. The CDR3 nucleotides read TGTGCCAGCAGCCGCCGGGTACAGGGAAATGAAAAACTGTTTTTT. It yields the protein CASSRRVQGNEKLFF.

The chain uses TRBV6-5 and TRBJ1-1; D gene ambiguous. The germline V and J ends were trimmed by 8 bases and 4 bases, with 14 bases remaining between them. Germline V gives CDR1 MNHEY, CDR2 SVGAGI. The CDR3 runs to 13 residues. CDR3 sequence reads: CASAVEGSTEAFF. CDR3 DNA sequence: TGTGCCAGCGCAGTGGAGGGTTCCACTGAAGCTTTCTTT.

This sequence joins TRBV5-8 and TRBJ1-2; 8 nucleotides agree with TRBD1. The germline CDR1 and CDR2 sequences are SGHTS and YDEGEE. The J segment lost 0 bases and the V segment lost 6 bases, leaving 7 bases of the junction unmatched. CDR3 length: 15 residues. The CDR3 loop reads CASTPGGTSNYGYTF. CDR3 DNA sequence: TGTGCCAGCACCCCAGGGGGCACCTCTAACTATGGCTACACCTTC.

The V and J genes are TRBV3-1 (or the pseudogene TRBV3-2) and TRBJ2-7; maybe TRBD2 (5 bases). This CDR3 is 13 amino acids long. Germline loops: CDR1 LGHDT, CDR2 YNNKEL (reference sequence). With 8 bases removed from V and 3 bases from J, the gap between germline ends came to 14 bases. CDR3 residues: CASGRGKDYEQYF. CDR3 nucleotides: TGTGCCAGCGGTCGGGGAAAAGACTACGAGCAGTACTTC.

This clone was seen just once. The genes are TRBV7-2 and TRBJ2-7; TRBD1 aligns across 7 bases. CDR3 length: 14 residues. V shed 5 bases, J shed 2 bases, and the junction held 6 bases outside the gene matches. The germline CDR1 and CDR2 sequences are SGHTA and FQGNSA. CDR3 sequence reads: CASSLNRGPYEQYF. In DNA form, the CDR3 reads TGTGCCAGCAGCCTCAACAGGGGCCCCTACGAGCAGTACTTC.